The 21 T cell receptor beta chains below were found in one sample sequenced in a study of blood T cells in healthy people across ages. A second PCR of 7 to 11 cycles used a sample-barcoded 5' primer and a J-beta primer mix. TCRdb reanalysed the 5' RACE reads using MiXCR and keeps one entry per CDR3 protein. This table has about 1,400,000 distinct CDR3 sequences, 59% appearing once. Specimen: blood. The receptors were sampled from a man aged 18 to 29 in good health.

V gene TRBV9 combines with J gene TRBJ1-2; D is ambiguous. V was pared by 2 bases and J by 4 bases, with 9 bases between. CDR3 size: 13 residues. CDR1 SGDLS and CDR2 YYNGEE come from the germline V gene. The CDR3 nucleotides read TGTGCCAGCAGCGTCACGTTGGGCTATGGCTACACCTTC. Its protein product is CASSVTLGYGYTF.

Details on this clonotype: The junction and the germline gene differ at one end; a read error may be behind it. The chain uses TRBV2 and TRBJ1-1; D gene unclear. The CDR3 loop spans 13 amino acids. Germline V lookup: CDR1 SNHLY, CDR2 FYNNEI. CDR3 protein: CVSSEGLDTEAFF. The DNA of the CDR3 is TGTGTCAGCAGTGAAGGCCTGGACACTGAAGCTTTCTTT.

The CDR3: CASTGGVMYQETQYF. The CDR3, as DNA: TGTGCCAGCACCGGGGGGGTTATGTACCAAGAGACCCAGTACTTC. The chain employs TRBV7-2 and TRBJ2-5; 8 bases map to TRBD2. Germline CDR1 SGHTA, CDR2 FQGNSA. The CDR3 is 15 amino acids. Losses at the gene ends were 7 bases for V and 0 bases for J; bases not matched to a gene: 7.

This clonotype occurred a few times. The V call is TRBV5-6, the J call TRBJ1-2, with unresolved D. V was cut by 4 bases and J by 4 bases, with 20 bases left in between. Germline CDR1 SGHDT, CDR2 YYEEEE. This CDR3 has 16 residues. CDR3 sequence (DNA): TGTGCCAGCAGCCCCGGGCCGGGGAAATATGTCTATGGCTACACCTTC. Its protein is CASSPGPGKYVYGYTF.

The V gene is TRBV29-1, the J gene TRBJ2-1; the D is unclear. V was clipped by 8 bases and J by 2 bases, with 10 bases between them. This CDR3 region has 12 residues. Germline V gives CDR1 SQVTM, CDR2 ANQGSEA. As DNA, the CDR3 is TGCAGCCCTCTCGGCCCCTACAATGAGCAGTTCTTC. This encodes CSPLGPYNEQFF.

This chain uses TRBV11-2 with TRBJ2-1; D remains ambiguous. The CDR3 runs to 14 residues. V was clipped by 6 bases and J by 2 bases, with 11 bases between them. CDR1 is SGHAT, CDR2 FQNNGV, per germline. CDR3 protein: CASSLALAYNEQFF. CDR3 DNA: TGTGCCAGCAGTTTGGCTCTCGCCTACAATGAGCAGTTCTTC.

The chain joins TRBV4-2 to TRBJ1-6; D gene uncertain. CDR3 length: 16 residues. Germline V gene data show CDR1 as LGHNA and CDR2 as YNFKEQ. Trimming took off 4 bases at V and 8 bases at J, with 18 bases between the two ends. The CDR3 region has the DNA TGTGCCAGCAGCCCCCGAGTAGCCCCCTCGGATTCACCCCTCCACTTT. It encodes CASSPRVAPSDSPLHF.

A few counts support this clonotype. The chain employs TRBV11-2 and TRBJ2-7; no firm D call. Germline assignment: CDR1 SGHAT and CDR2 FQNNGV. Trimming left V 3 bases short and J 2 bases short, with 11 bases between. This CDR3 is 14 amino acids long. As DNA, the CDR3 is TGTGCCAGCAGCTTGGGCGTGGGTCCCTACGAGCAGTACTTC. This gives the protein CASSLGVGPYEQYF. Variable domain in full (rest from reference TRBV11-2 and TRBJ2-7): EAGVAQSPRYKIIEKRQSVAFWCNPISGHATLYWYQQILGQGPKLLIQFQNNGVVDDSQLPKDRFSAERLKGVDSTLKIQPAKLEDSAVYLCASSLGVGPYEQYFGPGTRLTVT.

This clonotype was seen many times. J is TRBJ2-6 and V is TRBV4-3, with D possibly being TRBD2 (6 bases). Trimming removed 0 bases at V and 0 bases at J, with 6 bases between. This CDR3 comprises 16 residues. Germline CDR1 LGHNA, CDR2 YSLEER. For the CDR3, the DNA is TGCGCCAGCAGCCAAGAGGGACTCTCTGGGGCCAACGTCCTGACTTTC. Translating gives CASSQEGLSGANVLTF.

The chain joins TRBV27 to TRBJ2-7, with D perhaps matching TRBD2 (5 bases). The CDR3 is made up of 13 amino acids. Trimming pared 3 bases from V and 4 bases from J, leaving 10 bases between. Germline loops: CDR1 MNHEY, CDR2 SMNVEV (reference sequence). The CDR3 loop reads CASSLDLGYEQYF. DNA of the CDR3: TGTGCCAGCAGTTTGGACTTGGGTTACGAGCAGTACTTC.

The chain carries TRBV29-1 and TRBJ2-1; 11 bases line up with TRBD2. The end of the DNA aligns better with TRBJ2-7, so the J call may be wrong. Germline V lookup: CDR1 SQVTM, CDR2 ANQGSEA. The CDR3 runs to 18 residues. The CDR3 DNA sequence: TGCAGCGTTGAAGGACTAGCGGGACCCCGTCACTCCTACAATGAGCAGTACTTC. Amino acids: CSVEGLAGPRHSYNEQYF.

This clonotype was observed a few times. This chain uses TRBV4-1 with TRBJ1-2; possible D gene TRBD1, 5 bases. Trimming left V 0 bases short and J 0 bases short, with 11 bases between. The V gene's germline CDR1 is MGHRA and CDR2 YSYEKL. There are 16 residues in the CDR3. The CDR3 DNA follows: TGCGCCAGCAGCCAAGACAATACAGGACCTAACTATGGCTACACCTTC. Its protein is CASSQDNTGPNYGYTF.

The V and J genes are TRBV4-1 and TRBJ2-1; perhaps TRBD1 as D (6 bases). Trimming shortened V by 4 bases and J by 3 bases, and 13 bases separated the two germline ends. CDR1 and CDR2 (germline): MGHRA, YSYEKL. This CDR3 has 15 amino acids. The CDR3 reads CASSPGDPNYNEQFF. The CDR3 bases are TGCGCCAGCAGCCCAGGGGATCCCAACTACAATGAGCAGTTCTTC.

V is TRBV20-1 and J is TRBJ1-2, with a weak D call TRBD1 (6 bases). Per germline, CDR1 DFQATT and CDR2 SNEGSKA (reference sequence). CDR3 length equals 13 residues. V was trimmed by 5 bases and J by 2 bases, leaving 12 bases between them. The chain's CDR3 is CSARTEINYGYTF. In DNA, the CDR3 is TGCAGTGCTCGGACAGAGATCAACTATGGCTACACCTTC.

This clonotype was picked up one time. The V gene is TRBV6-5, the J gene TRBJ2-7; 8 bases map to TRBD1. This CDR3 spans 17 amino acids. The V gene end was trimmed by 0 bases and the J gene end by 2 bases; junction bases not matched to a gene: 9. Germline CDR1 and CDR2: MNHEY and SVGAGI. The CDR3 sequence is CASSYSRTGFVPYEQYF. The CDR3 coding sequence is TGTGCCAGCAGTTACTCGAGGACAGGGTTTGTACCCTACGAGCAGTACTTC.

Here the CDR3 reads CASSQGMVNTEAFF. The CDR3 DNA reads TGTGCCAGCAGCCAAGGAATGGTGAACACTGAAGCTTTCTTT. The chain joins TRBV4-2 to TRBJ1-1; unclear D gene. V lost 1 base and J lost 0, with 6 bases in between. Germline values: CDR1 LGHNA, CDR2 YNFKEQ. CDR3 size: 14 residues.

This chain uses TRBV20-1 with TRBJ2-3; TRBD2 aligns across 8 bases. Germline loops: CDR1 DFQATT, CDR2 SNEGSKA (reference sequence). The CDR3 contains 17 residues. The ends lost 0 bases at V and 8 bases at J; junction bases unmatched: 16. CDR3 DNA: TGCAGTGCTAGAGATAGGCCTAGGGGCCCGGCGGGGGGTACGCAGTATTTT. Its translation is CSARDRPRGPAGGTQYF.

A few counts support this clonotype. The CDR3 here is CASEDENEQYF. CDR3 DNA: TGTGCCAGCGAAGATGAGAATGAGCAGTACTTC. The chain links TRBV7-9 to TRBJ2-7; the D is unclear. Germline assignment: CDR1 SEHNR and CDR2 FQNEAQ (reference sequence). V was cut by 8 bases and J by 7 bases, with 12 bases left in between. This CDR3 contains 11 residues. Filled out from reference TRBV7-9 and TRBJ2-7, the complete variable domain reads DTGVSQNPRHKITKRGQNVTFRCDPISEHNRLYWYRQTLGQGPEFLTYFQNEAQLEKSRLLSDRFSAERPKGSFSTLEIQRTEQGDSAMYLCASEDENEQYFGPGTRLTVT.

This clonotype was seen more than once but under ten times. This chain joins TRBV20-1 and TRBJ2-1; 10 bases are shared with TRBD2. V shed 5 bases, J shed 7 bases, and the junction held 17 bases outside the gene matches. The germline V gene encodes CDR1 DFQATT and CDR2 SNEGSKA (reference sequence). The CDR3 has 17 amino acids. The CDR3 reads CSASPGAGGGMGNEQFF. CDR3 DNA: TGCAGTGCTTCCCCAGGAGCGGGAGGGGGAATGGGGAATGAGCAGTTCTTC.

In DNA, the CDR3 is TGCAGTGCTCTTGAGGGTACTCAGCCCCAGCATTTT. This sequence encodes CSALEGTQPQHF. The chain combines TRBV20-1 with TRBJ1-5; D is unresolved. Between the trimmed V and J ends, which lost 5 bases and 6 bases, there was a span of 11 bases. The CDR3 is 12 amino acids. The germline CDR1 and CDR2 sequences are DFQATT and SNEGSKA (reference sequence).

The chain uses TRBV4-1 and TRBJ2-7, with TRBD2 matching over 7 bases. The CDR3 consists of 16 residues. V lost 1 base to trimming and J lost 2 bases; unmatched junction nucleotides: 8. Germline V gene lookup returns CDR1 MGHRA and CDR2 YSYEKL. The CDR3 nucleotides are TGCGCCAGCAGCCAAGGAGGGGTCGGGACTACCTACGAGCAGTACTTC. This codes for CASSQGGVGTTYEQYF.